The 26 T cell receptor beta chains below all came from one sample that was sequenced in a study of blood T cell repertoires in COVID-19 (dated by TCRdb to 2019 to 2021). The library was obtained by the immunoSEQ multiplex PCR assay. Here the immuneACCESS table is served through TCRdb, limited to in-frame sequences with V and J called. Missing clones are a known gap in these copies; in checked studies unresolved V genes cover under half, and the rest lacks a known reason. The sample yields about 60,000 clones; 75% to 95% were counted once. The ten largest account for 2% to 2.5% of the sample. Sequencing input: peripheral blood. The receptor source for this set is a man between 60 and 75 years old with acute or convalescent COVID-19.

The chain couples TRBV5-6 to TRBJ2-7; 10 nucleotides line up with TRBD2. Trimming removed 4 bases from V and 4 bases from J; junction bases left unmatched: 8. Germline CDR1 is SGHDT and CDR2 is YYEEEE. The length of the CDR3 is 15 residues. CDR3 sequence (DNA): TGTGCCAGCAGCGAACCTAGCGGGAGTGGTTACGAGCAGTACTTC. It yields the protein CASSEPSGSGYEQYF.

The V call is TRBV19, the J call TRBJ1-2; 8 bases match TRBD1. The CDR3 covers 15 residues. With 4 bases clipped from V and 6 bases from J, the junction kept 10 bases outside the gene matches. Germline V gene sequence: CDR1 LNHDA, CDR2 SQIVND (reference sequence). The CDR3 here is CASSTVRGRSNGYTF. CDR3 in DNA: TGTGCCAGTAGTACAGTCAGGGGGCGATCCAATGGCTACACCTTC.

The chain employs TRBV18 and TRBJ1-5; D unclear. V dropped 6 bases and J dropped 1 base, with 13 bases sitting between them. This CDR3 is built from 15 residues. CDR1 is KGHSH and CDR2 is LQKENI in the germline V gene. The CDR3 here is CASSRQRSSNQPQHF. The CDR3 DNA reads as TGTGCCAGCTCCCGTCAACGGTCGAGCAATCAGCCCCAGCATTTT.

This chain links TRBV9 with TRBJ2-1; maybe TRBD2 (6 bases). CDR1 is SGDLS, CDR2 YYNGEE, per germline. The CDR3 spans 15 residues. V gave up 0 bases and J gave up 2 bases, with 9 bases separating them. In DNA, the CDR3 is TGTGCCAGCAGCGTAGCGGGAGTTACCTACAATGAGCAGTTCTTC. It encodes CASSVAGVTYNEQFF.

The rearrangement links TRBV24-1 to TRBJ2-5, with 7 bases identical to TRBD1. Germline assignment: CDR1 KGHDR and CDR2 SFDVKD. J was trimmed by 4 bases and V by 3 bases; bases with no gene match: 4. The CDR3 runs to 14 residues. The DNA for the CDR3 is TGTGCCACCAGTGATACAGGGGTTGGAGAGACCCAGTACTTC. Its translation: CATSDTGVGETQYF.

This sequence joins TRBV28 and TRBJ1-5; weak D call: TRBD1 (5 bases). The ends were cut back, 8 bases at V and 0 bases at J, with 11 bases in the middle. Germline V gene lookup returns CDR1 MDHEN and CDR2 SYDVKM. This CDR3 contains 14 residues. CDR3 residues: CASGSGSSNQPQHF. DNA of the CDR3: TGTGCCAGCGGCTCAGGGTCTAGCAATCAGCCCCAGCATTTT.

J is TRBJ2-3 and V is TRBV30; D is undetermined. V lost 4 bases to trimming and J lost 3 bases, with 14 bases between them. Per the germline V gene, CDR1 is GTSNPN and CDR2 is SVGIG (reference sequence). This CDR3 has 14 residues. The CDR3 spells CAWTDNYETDTQYF. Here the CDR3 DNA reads TGTGCCTGGACCGATAACTATGAGACAGATACGCAGTATTTT.

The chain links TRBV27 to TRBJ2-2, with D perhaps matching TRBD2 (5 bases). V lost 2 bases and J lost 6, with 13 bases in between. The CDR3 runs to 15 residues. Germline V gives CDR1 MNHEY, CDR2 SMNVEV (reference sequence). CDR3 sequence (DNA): TGTGCCAGCAGTTTAGGAGGCCGTATTCCCGGGGAGCTGTTTTTT. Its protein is CASSLGGRIPGELFF.

The CDR3 loop reads CASSSDRLNQPQHF. DNA for the CDR3: TGTGCCAGCAGCTCGGACAGGCTCAATCAGCCCCAGCATTTT. This chain links TRBV11-2 with TRBJ1-5; 7 positions match TRBD1. J gave up 3 bases and V 4 bases, and 3 bases lay outside the gene matches. Germline-derived CDR1 and CDR2 are SGHAT and FQNNGV. This CDR3 is built from 14 residues.

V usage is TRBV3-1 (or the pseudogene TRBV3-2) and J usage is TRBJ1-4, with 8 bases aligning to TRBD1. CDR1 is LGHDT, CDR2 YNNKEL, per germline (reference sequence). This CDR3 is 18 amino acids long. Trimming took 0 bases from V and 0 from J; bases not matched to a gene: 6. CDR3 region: CASSQDYTGGATNEKLFF. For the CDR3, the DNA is TGTGCCAGCAGCCAAGATTATACAGGGGGGGCAACTAATGAAAAACTGTTTTTT.

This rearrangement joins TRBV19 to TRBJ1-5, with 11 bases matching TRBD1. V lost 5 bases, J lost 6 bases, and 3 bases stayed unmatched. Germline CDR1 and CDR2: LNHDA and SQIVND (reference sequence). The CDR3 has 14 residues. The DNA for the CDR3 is TGTGCCAGTAGTGGGACAGGGGGTAGTCAGCCCCAGCATTTT. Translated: CASSGTGGSQPQHF. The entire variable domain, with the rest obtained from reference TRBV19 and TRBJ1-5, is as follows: DGGITQSPKYLFRKEGQNVTLSCEQNLNHDAMYWYRQDPGQGLRLIYYSQIVNDFQKGDIAEGYSVSREKKESFPLTVTSAQKNPTAFYLCASSGTGGSQPQHFGDGTRLSIL.

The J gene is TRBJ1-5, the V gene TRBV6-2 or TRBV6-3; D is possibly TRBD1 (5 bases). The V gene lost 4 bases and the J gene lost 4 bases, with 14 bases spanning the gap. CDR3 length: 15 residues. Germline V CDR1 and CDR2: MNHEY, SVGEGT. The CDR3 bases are TGTGCCAGCAGTTGGGGGGGGAACTTAAATCAGCCCCAGCATTTT. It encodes CASSWGGNLNQPQHF.

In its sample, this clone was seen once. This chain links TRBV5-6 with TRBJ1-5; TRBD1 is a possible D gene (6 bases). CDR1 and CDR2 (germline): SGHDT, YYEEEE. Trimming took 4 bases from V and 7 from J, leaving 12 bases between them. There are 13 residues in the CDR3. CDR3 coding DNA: TGTGCCAGCAGCCCCGGACAGACCCAGCCCCAGCATTTT. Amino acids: CASSPGQTQPQHF.

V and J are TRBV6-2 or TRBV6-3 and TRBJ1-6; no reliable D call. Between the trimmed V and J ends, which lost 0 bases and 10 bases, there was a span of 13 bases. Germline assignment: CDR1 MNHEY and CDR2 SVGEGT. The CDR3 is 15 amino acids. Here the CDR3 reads CASSYSSILGSPLHF. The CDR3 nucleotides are TGTGCCAGCAGTTACTCCAGTATACTCGGGTCACCCCTCCACTTT.

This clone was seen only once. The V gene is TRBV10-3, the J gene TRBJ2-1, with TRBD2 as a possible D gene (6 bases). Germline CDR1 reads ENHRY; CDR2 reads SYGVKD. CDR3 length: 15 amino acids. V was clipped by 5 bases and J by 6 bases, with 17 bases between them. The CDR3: CAISHPTGEINEQFF. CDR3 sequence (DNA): TGTGCCATCAGTCACCCTACGGGGGAAATCAATGAGCAGTTCTTC.

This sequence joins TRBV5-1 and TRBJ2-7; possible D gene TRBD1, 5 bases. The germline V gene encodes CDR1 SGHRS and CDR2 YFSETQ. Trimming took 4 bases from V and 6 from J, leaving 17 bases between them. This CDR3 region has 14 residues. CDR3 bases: TGCGCCAGCAGCCCCGGCAGGGCTTCGGTCGAGCAGTACTTC. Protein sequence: CASSPGRASVEQYF.

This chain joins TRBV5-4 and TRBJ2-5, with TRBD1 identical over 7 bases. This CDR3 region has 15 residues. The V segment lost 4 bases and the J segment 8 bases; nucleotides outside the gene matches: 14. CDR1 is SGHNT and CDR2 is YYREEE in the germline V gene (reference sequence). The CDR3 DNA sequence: TGTGCCAGCAGCACGACAGGGAAACAAGAGATAACCCAGTACTTC. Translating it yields CASSTTGKQEITQYF.

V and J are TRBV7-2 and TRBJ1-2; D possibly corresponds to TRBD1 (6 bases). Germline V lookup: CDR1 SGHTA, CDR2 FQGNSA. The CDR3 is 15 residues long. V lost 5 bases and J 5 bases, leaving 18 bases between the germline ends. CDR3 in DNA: TGTGCCAGCAGCCCCAACAGGGTTAGATTTTATGGCTACACCTTC. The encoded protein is CASSPNRVRFYGYTF.

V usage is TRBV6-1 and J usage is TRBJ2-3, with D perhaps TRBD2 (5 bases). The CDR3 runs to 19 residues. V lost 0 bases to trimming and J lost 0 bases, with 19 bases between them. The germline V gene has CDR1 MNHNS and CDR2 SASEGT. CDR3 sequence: CASSEAVLPAGRSTDTQYF. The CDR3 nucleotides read TGTGCCAGCAGTGAAGCCGTTCTCCCCGCGGGCCGTAGCACAGATACGCAGTATTTT.

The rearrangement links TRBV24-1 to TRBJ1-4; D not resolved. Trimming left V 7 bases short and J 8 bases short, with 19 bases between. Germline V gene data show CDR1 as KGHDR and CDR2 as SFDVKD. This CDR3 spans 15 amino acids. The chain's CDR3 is CATSGGERVGEKLFF. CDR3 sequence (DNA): TGTGCCACCAGCGGCGGGGAACGGGTCGGAGAAAAACTGTTTTTT.

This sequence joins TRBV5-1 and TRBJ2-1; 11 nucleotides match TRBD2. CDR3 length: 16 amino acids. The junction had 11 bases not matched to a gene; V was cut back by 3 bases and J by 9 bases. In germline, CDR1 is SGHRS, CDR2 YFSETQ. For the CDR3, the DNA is TGCGCCAGCAGCTATGGGTCACTAGCGGGAGCCGTTGAGCAGTTCTTC. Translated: CASSYGSLAGAVEQFF.

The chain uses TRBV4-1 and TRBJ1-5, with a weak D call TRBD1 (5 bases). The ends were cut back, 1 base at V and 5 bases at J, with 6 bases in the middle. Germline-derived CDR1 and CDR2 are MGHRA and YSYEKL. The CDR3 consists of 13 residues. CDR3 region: CASSQVGDQPQHF. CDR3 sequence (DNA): TGCGCCAGCAGCCAAGTAGGGGATCAGCCCCAGCATTTT.

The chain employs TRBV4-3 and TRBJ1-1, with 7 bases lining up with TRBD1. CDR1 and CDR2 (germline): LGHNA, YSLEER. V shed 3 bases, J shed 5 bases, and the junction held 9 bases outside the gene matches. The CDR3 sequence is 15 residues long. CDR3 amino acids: CASSQASTGRTEAFF. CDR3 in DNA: TGCGCCAGCAGCCAGGCCTCGACAGGGCGGACTGAAGCTTTCTTT.

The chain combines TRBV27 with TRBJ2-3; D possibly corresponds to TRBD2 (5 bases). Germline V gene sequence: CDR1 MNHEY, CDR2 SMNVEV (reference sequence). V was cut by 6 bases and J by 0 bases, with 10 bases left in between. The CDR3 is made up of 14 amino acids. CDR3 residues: CASRAGPSTDTQYF. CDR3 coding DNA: TGTGCCAGCAGGGCGGGCCCTAGCACAGATACGCAGTATTTT.

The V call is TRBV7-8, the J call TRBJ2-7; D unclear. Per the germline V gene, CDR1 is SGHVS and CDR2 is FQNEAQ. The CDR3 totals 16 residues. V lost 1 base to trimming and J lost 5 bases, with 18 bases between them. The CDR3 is CASSLERNVRGDEQYF. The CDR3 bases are TGTGCCAGCAGCTTAGAGAGAAACGTACGAGGCGACGAGCAGTACTTC.

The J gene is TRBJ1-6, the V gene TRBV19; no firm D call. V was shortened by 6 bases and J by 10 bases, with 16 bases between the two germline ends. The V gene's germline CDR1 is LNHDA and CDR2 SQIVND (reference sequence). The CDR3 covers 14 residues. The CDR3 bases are TGTGCCAGTAGCCCGACGGAGGGAGAGTCACCCCTCCACTTT. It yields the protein CASSPTEGESPLHF.